This T cell receptor beta chain emerged from a study of radiotherapy plus CTLA-4 blockade in lung cancer. Study-wide findings and caveats: Blood saw expansion of tumor-derived TCR clones after radiotherapy plus ipilimumab.

Details on this clone: Its target is not known.

The method was immunoSEQ multiplex PCR; TCRdb's version includes in-frame clones alone and lacks a portion of them. The table lists about 110,000 clones, about 85% of them singletons. CDR1 and CDR2 (germline): LNHDA, SQIVND (reference sequence). Between the trimmed V and J ends, which lost 6 bases and 1 base, there was a span of 7 bases. The CDR3 is 13 amino acids. Sample: peripheral blood, taken from a patient treated with radiotherapy plus ipilimumab. The rearrangement uses TRBV19 and TRBJ1-3; D call uncertain. This clonotype was sampled from a human donor with non-small cell lung cancer that progressed on radiotherapy plus ipilimumab. Some clones in this sample may be carry-over from other donors' samples. This CDR3 is CASSVPSGNTIYF. The CDR3 nucleotides are TGTGCCAGTAGCGTCCCATCTGGAAACACCATATATTTT.